The present T cell receptor (beta chain) was sequenced within a study of control samples from healthy donors and cancer patients. Unmatched junction bases numbered 4, after V lost 5 bases and J lost 4 bases. The CDR3 covers 14 residues. CDR1 LNHDA and CDR2 SQIVND come from the germline V gene (reference sequence). Clones were sequenced by immunoSEQ multiplex PCR, and TCRdb holds only the in-frame ones, with some missing. This sample carries 200,000 or so clones, 91% of them seen once, and the ten largest clones take roughly 1.9%. The V gene is TRBV19, the J gene TRBJ2-2; 7 bases agree with TRBD1. The sequencing sample was made of blood. The TCR sequence derives from a man under 40 in good health. Here the CDR3 DNA reads TGTGCCAGTAGTTTCGCAGGGGGCACCGGGGAGCTGTTTTTT. Translation: CASSFAGGTGELFF.